This TCR beta chain originates from a study of cytomegalovirus exposure and HLA in healthy donors. The primer mix had 60 Vbeta and 13 Jbeta primers. As originally analysed: Unique TCR beta chains totaled 80 million to 100 million in a later count, with roughly 11 million of them shared. Assay: immunoSEQ multiplex PCR; the TCRdb copy retains only in-frame clones and omits some. The V and J calls and clone size were taken over from that table, and D and trimming were inferred from the DNA. This table has roughly 97,000 clones, more than 75% appearing once. V shed 4 bases, J shed 4 bases, and the junction held 10 bases outside the gene matches. The CDR3 runs to 16 residues. CDR1 is MNHNS and CDR2 is SASEGT in the germline V gene.

Sequencing was done on a sample of PBMCs. The origin of this receptor is a woman between 40 and 55 years old in good health and CMV-seronegative. V usage is TRBV6-1 and J usage is TRBJ2-7, with TRBD2 matching over 10 bases. The CDR3 DNA reads TGTGCCAGCAGTGCCTCCGGACTAGCGGTATATTACGAGCAGTACTTC. Protein product: CASSASGLAVYYEQYF.